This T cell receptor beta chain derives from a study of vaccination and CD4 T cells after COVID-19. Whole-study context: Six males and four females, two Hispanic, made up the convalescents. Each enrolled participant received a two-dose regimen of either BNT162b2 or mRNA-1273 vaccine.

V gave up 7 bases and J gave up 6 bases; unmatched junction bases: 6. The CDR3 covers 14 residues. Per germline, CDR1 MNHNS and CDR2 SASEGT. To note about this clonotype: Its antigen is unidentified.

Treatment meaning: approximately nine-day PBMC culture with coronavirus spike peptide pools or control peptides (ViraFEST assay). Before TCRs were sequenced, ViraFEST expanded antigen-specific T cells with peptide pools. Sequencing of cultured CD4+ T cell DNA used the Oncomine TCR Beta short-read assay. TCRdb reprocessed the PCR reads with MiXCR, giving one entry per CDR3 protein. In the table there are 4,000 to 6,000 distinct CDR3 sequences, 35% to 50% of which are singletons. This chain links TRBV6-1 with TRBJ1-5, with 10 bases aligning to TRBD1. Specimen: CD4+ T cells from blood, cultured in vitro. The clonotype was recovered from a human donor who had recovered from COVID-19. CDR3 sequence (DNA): TGTGCCAGCACCCGGGACAGGGGCGGTCAGCCCCAGCATTTT. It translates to CASTRDRGGQPQHF.